A single T cell receptor (beta chain) is shown here with its context. Its antigen is not identified. Gene names and germline refer to mouse. The CDR3 end lies 4 residues beyond the end of the read and is filled in from the germline J gene. The data derive from a study of CD8+ T cells in alopecia areata. Cells pooled from cutaneous lymph nodes were sorted on CD4, CD8alpha, NKG2D, NKG2ACE and other markers. The sequencing template was cDNA reverse transcribed from extracted RNA. Some clones are missing from TCRdb's copy, which holds only in-frame ones; the method was immunoSEQ multiplex PCR. The sample shows 250,000 or so clones, none of them appearing just once. This CDR3 has 15 amino acids. Trimming stripped 4 bases from V and 2 bases from J, with 12 bases between. Germline V gives CDR1 FNHDT, CDR2 SITEND (reference sequence). Study results and limitations: Mice showed TCR sharing more clearly than patients did, possibly owing to HLA.

The sample comprised CD4+ T cells sorted from a lymph node. This TCR was sampled from a C3H/HeJ mouse with alopecia areata. The strain is characterized by the MHC haplotype H2-k. The gene calls are TRBV19 and TRBJ2-2; possibly TRBD1 for D (8 bases). The covered CDR3 bases are TGTGCCAGCAGTCTACAGGGGGGGAACACCGGG. Its translation: CASSLQGGNTG. The whole CDR3 protein is CASSLQGGNTGQLYF.